This TCR beta chain was found in a study of CD8 T cells in ankylosing spondylitis (dated by TCRdb to about 2017). Turning to the overall study: To find TCR variants linked to disease, the study profiled T cell receptor beta repertoires in ankylosing spondylitis patients and healthy donors. Samples of peripheral blood were taken, and for ankylosing spondylitis patients, synovial fluid was collected as well. In total, the full study cohort was made up of nearly 110 healthy donors and about two dozen ankylosing spondylitis patients. Here is what the overall study found, with its caveats: Some motif variants were previously reported in synovial fluid and blood of reactive arthritis patients, suggesting common disease-initiation mechanisms. A CD8+ phenotype was shown by the disease-linked clones, which were found at relatively low frequencies in peripheral blood. Blood from ankylosing spondylitis patients appeared to be characterized by a TCR beta motif made up of several highly homologous amino acid variants. The disease-linked clones were reported to be significantly enriched in matched synovial fluid samples from ankylosing spondylitis patients.

Including the terminal cysteine and phenylalanine, the CDR3 comprises 14 residues. Only the CDR3 DNA is retained, 42 bases long and in frame from the first base. Trimming removed 6 bases from V and 1 base from J; the gene matches leave 2 bases unexplained. This clonotype was observed at least ten times. This receptor's antigen is unknown. Base-call qualities are not available, and no considerably larger clone is one nucleotide away. The listed sequencing device is Illumina HiSeq 2500. Quantitative 5'-RACE with molecular barcodes was the method used to prepare the TCR beta libraries. As for how the authors treated the data: Disease-linked TCR variants were identified with a new computational method built on a probabilistic model of VDJ rearrangement. TCRdb applied fastp at Q25 and MiXCR to the public reads, then kept only in-frame beta chains. Merged by CDR3 protein, the rows form single entries marked with the most common genes and DNA. It is TCRdb's table, rather than the study itself, that gives the V and J calls and clone size. In this sample the table shows roughly 280,000 distinct CDR3 sequences, 15% to 20% of which occur a single time. The ten largest account for roughly 7.4% of the sample.

The rearrangement joined TRBV12-3 or TRBV12-4 to TRBJ1-1; 10 bases in the junction line up with TRBD1. The sample comprised blood, either unsorted or a sorted T cell fraction (not recorded which). This TCR was recovered from a male donor with ankylosing spondylitis or in good health (not recorded which). The sequenced DNA is TGTGCCAGCAGGGGACAGGGGTGGAACACTGAAGCTTTCTTT. Its product reads: CASRGQGWNTEAFF.